This record looks at one TCR beta chain sequence and its context. The data belong to a study of T cell changes during pregnancy in multiple sclerosis. TCRdb's table, derived via immunoSEQ multiplex PCR, lists solely in-frame clones and lacks some. The sample shows tens of thousands of clones, 90% to 95% of them seen only once. This CDR3 contains 13 residues. The junction had 5 bases not matched to a gene; V was cut back by 1 base and J by 9 bases. Germline lookup yields CDR1 GTSNPN and CDR2 SVGIG (reference sequence). Sample: peripheral blood, taken in the third trimester of pregnancy. This receptor was taken from a female donor with multiple sclerosis, enrolled in a pregnancy study. The chain uses TRBV30 and TRBJ2-1; TRBD1 matches at 8 bases. CDR3 residues: CAWSGLTGVEQFF. The CDR3 bases are TGTGCCTGGAGTGGGCTGACAGGGGTTGAGCAGTTCTTC.